Below, 27 T cell receptor beta chains from the same sample are listed, as sequenced in a study of molecular identifiers for immune sequencing clone quantification. TCRdb recomputed calls from the PCR reads with MiXCR, one row per CDR3 protein. The data contain fewer than 350,000 distinct CDR3 sequences, about a fifth of them seen just once; the ten biggest clones take up 0.75% to 0.85%. Sequencing was carried out using naive CD8+ T cells from blood, with Jurkat cell RNA spiked in. Documented subset: FACS-sorted CD8+CD4-CCR7+CD45RA+ naive T cells. These receptor sequences come from a human donor in good health. Some libraries in this study had Jurkat cell RNA spiked in.

For this clonotype: Being one base from a much bigger clone, this may be a read error. The chain uses TRBV29-1 and TRBJ2-1; TRBD1 matches 8 bases. Germline V gene sequence: CDR1 SQVTM, CDR2 ANQGSEA. Trimming cost V 7 bases and J 6 bases; bases outside gene matches: 11. This CDR3 is built from 14 residues. The CDR3 here is CSGGGQGGPNEQFF. CDR3 nucleotides: TGCAGCGGGGGAGGACAGGGCGGACCCAATGAGCAGTTCTTC.

Many counts were recorded for this clonotype. V gene TRBV20-1 combines with J gene TRBJ1-1, with D tentatively TRBD1 (5 bases). The CDR3 is 12 residues long. Germline values: CDR1 DFQATT, CDR2 SNEGSKA (reference sequence). Trimming took off 2 bases at V and 11 bases at J, with 15 bases between the two ends. The CDR3 region has the DNA TGCAGTGCTAGACACGGGACCCAGGTTGCTTTCTTT. The encoded protein is CSARHGTQVAFF.

Remarks on this clonotype: This may arise from a read error, as a much more abundant clone is one base away. The V call is TRBV4-1, the J call TRBJ2-2, with D unresolved. The CDR3 contains 16 residues. The V and J ends lost 0 bases and 1 base respectively, with 9 bases between them. From germline, CDR1 is MGHRA and CDR2 YSYEKL. The CDR3 here is CASSQDYKGNTGELFF. The CDR3 bases are TGCGCCAGCAGCCAAGATTACAAGGGGAACACCGGGGAGCTGTTTTTT.

On this clonotype: A much larger clone lies one base from this, so it may be a read error. V and J are TRBV6-5 and TRBJ1-1, with D unresolved. The germline V gene encodes CDR1 MNHEY and CDR2 SVGAGI. CDR3 length equals 13 residues. V lost 8 bases, J lost 3 bases, and 13 bases lay in between. This CDR3 reads CASGLFSHTEAFF. The CDR3 nucleotides are TGTGCCAGCGGTTTATTCTCCCACACTGAAGCTTTCTTT.

This clonotype was observed at least ten times. This chain links TRBV2 with TRBJ2-2; D is tentatively TRBD1 or TRBD2 (5 bases each). V lost 6 bases to trimming and J lost 4 bases, with 12 bases between them. Germline lookup yields CDR1 SNHLY and CDR2 FYNNEI. The CDR3 is made up of 14 amino acids. DNA for the CDR3: TGTGCCAGCAGGGCCGGGACCTTCACCGGGGAGCTGTTTTTT. Amino acid sequence: CASRAGTFTGELFF.

About this clonotype itself: Possible read error: a much larger clone is one base away. The chain couples TRBV15 to TRBJ2-3; no definite D call. Germline-derived CDR1 and CDR2 are LNHNV and YYDKDF (reference sequence). The CDR3 runs to 13 residues. Here the CDR3 reads CVTSRGTGDTQYF. The CDR3 DNA reads TGTGTCACCAGCAGAGGTACCGGAGATACGCAGTATTTT.

The rearrangement links TRBV12-5 to TRBJ2-3, with D perhaps matching TRBD2 (5 bases). With 5 bases removed from V and 4 bases from J, the gap between germline ends came to 19 bases. CDR3 length equals 16 residues. Germline CDR1 reads LGHNT; CDR2 reads FRNRAP. CDR3 sequence reads: CASGPSEPMEADTQYF. DNA for the CDR3: TGTGCTAGTGGTCCCTCGGAACCCATGGAGGCAGATACGCAGTATTTT.

This chain connects TRBV11-2 to TRBJ2-7, with TRBD1 as a possible D gene (5 bases). The V and J ends lost 0 bases and 5 bases respectively, with 8 bases between them. The CDR3 is 13 residues long. Germline V lookup: CDR1 SGHAT, CDR2 FQNNGV. This CDR3 reads CASSLDPGHEQYF. In DNA form, the CDR3 reads TGTGCCAGCAGCTTAGACCCAGGGCACGAGCAGTACTTC.

As to this clonotype: This may be a read error: a much more frequent sequence differs by one nucleotide. The chain recombines TRBV7-2 with TRBJ2-7, with D unresolved. CDR1 SGHTA and CDR2 FQGNSA come from the germline V gene. There are 13 residues in the CDR3. CDR3 in amino acids: CASSPLGRYEQCF. For the CDR3, the DNA is TGTGCCAGCAGCCCTCTCGGTCGCTACGAGCAGTGCTTC.

This clonotype has at least ten counts. The gene calls are TRBV7-9 and TRBJ2-5; D remains unclear. This CDR3 is 13 amino acids long. The V end was cut by 1 base, the J end by 5 bases, with 8 bases between. Germline V CDR1 and CDR2: SEHNR, FQNEAQ (reference sequence). The CDR3 loop reads CASSLVSSETQYF. The CDR3 DNA is TGTGCCAGCAGCTTAGTTAGTTCGGAGACCCAGTACTTC.

The CDR3 coding sequence is TGTGCCAGCAACCCTGTCACCGGGGAGCTGTTTTTT. It specifies CASNPVTGELFF. The chain links TRBV3-1 to TRBJ2-2; D remains unclear. This CDR3 has 12 residues. Germline V CDR1 and CDR2: LGHDT, YNNKEL (reference sequence). Trimming took 7 bases from V and 4 from J, leaving 7 bases between them.

This clonotype was observed many times. The chain joins TRBV28 to TRBJ1-5; no clear D gene. The CDR3 contains 11 residues. Trimming removed 3 bases from V and 5 bases from J, with 2 bases in between. From germline, CDR1 is MDHEN and CDR2 SYDVKM. CDR3 region: CASSLDQPQHF. For the CDR3, the DNA is TGTGCCAGCAGTTTGGATCAGCCCCAGCATTTT.

This clonotype was counted between two and nine times. DNA for the CDR3: TGTGCCAGCAGTCCTGTGACTAGCGGGGGAACAGATACGCAGTATTTT. Its translation is CASSPVTSGGTDTQYF. This sequence joins TRBV12-3 or TRBV12-4 and TRBJ2-3; 12 bases map to TRBD2. Germline trimming cut 5 bases from V and 3 bases from J; bases unmatched to any gene: 6. The CDR3 consists of 16 residues.

This clonotype was recorded at least ten times. The chain recombines TRBV28 with TRBJ2-7, with D perhaps TRBD1 (6 bases). Germline values: CDR1 MDHEN, CDR2 SYDVKM. With 6 bases removed from V and 3 bases from J, the gap between germline ends came to 18 bases. The CDR3 contains 15 residues. The CDR3 reads CASSLLGGLGYEQYF. The CDR3 DNA reads TGTGCCAGCAGCCTGCTAGGGGGTCTGGGCTACGAGCAGTACTTC. Looking up the rest from reference TRBV28 and TRBJ2-7 gives the full variable domain: DVKVTQSSRYLVKRTGEKVFLECVQDMDHENMFWYRQDPGLGLRLIYFSYDVKMKEKGDIPEGYSVSREKKERFSLILESASTNQTSMYLCASSLLGGLGYEQYFGPGTRLTVT.

Concerning this clonotype: This is likely a read error, given that the CDR3 carries no conserved phenylalanine or tryptophan at its end. The rearrangement uses TRBV30 and TRBJ2-2, with D uncertain. Trimming pared 3 bases from V and 5 bases from J, leaving 7 bases between. The CDR3 has 12 amino acids. Germline V gene lookup returns CDR1 GTSNPN and CDR2 SVGIG (reference sequence). The CDR3 bases are TGTGCCTGGAGCCGAGGAACCGGGGAGCTGTTTTCT. Translating it yields CAWSRGTGELFS.

For this clonotype: The germline gene is not matched at one end of the junction; a read error may be the cause. This chain connects TRBV10-1 to TRBJ2-1; D remains ambiguous. Germline V gives CDR1 WNHNN, CDR2 SYGVQD (reference sequence). This CDR3 is built from 13 residues. CDR3 sequence: CASSGSPDHERFF. The CDR3 bases are TGCGCCAGCAGTGGGTCCCCGGACCATGAGCGGTTCTTC.

The sample holds many counts of this clonotype. The gene calls are TRBV6-2 or TRBV6-3 and TRBJ2-1; D perhaps matches TRBD1 (6 bases). The CDR3 runs 14 residues. The germline CDR1 and CDR2 sequences are MNHEY and SVGEGT. The V gene lost 2 bases and the J gene lost 6 bases, with 11 bases spanning the gap. The CDR3 DNA is TGTGCCAGCAGTTACGGGACACGGTGCAATGAGCAGTTCTTC. Amino acid sequence: CASSYGTRCNEQFF.

This clonotype came up many times. The rearrangement links TRBV7-6 to TRBJ2-3; weak D call: TRBD2 (6 bases). Trimming removed 8 bases from V and 2 bases from J, with 11 bases in between. CDR1 SGHVS and CDR2 FNYEAQ come from the germline V gene. This CDR3 region has 13 residues. The CDR3 DNA reads TGTGCCAGCTCGGGAGTGGCCACAGATACGCAGTATTTT. Translating gives CASSGVATDTQYF.

This clonotype is a singleton in its sample. A read error may explain this, as a much larger clone is one base away. The chain is built from TRBV5-1 and TRBJ2-1, with TRBD1 matching 7 bases. CDR3 length equals 14 residues. Germline CDR1 and CDR2: SGHRS and YFSETQ. The CDR3 sequence is CASSWDSAYNERFF. In DNA, the CDR3 is TGCGCCAGCAGCTGGGACAGCGCCTACAATGAGCGGTTCTTC.

This clonotype was recorded many times. The chain combines TRBV4-2 with TRBJ2-5; D gene uncertain. Trimming shortened V by 0 bases and J by 1 base, and 9 bases separated the two germline ends. The germline V gene has CDR1 LGHNA and CDR2 YNFKEQ. CDR3 length: 15 residues. DNA of the CDR3: TGTGCCAGCAGCCAAGATCGGAGTCTCCAAGAGACCCAGTACTTC. The encoded protein is CASSQDRSLQETQYF.

Comment on this clonotype: This clone may be a read error of a much larger clone one base away. The genes are TRBV27 and TRBJ1-1, with D unclear. This CDR3 contains 13 residues. Germline V gene lookup returns CDR1 MNHEY and CDR2 SMNVEV (reference sequence). CDR3 coding DNA: TGTGCCAGCCCCTTGGGTCTTCCCCCTGAAGCTCTCTTT. This sequence encodes CASPLGLPPEALF.

In this sample, this clonotype turned up many times. The chain links TRBV10-2 to TRBJ1-4; 7 nucleotides agree with TRBD1. The CDR3 covers 16 residues. Germline CDR1 is WSHSY and CDR2 is SAAADI. The V and J ends lost 4 bases and 7 bases, in that order; junction bases with no gene match: 12. The CDR3 sequence is CASSGGFAGQLEKLFF. The CDR3 DNA reads TGCGCCAGCAGTGGGGGGTTTGCGGGACAGCTTGAAAAACTGTTTTTT.

This clonotype appeared many times. CDR3 residues: CSVEDGAEQGSYETQYF. CDR3 sequence (DNA): TGCAGCGTTGAAGATGGGGCCGAGCAGGGTAGTTATGAGACCCAGTACTTC. The chain combines TRBV29-1 with TRBJ2-5; TRBD1 might be the D (5 bases). V was cut by 0 bases and J by 5 bases, with 22 bases left in between. The CDR3 extends over 17 amino acids. In germline, CDR1 is SQVTM, CDR2 ANQGSEA. The whole variable domain, filled in from reference TRBV29-1 and TRBJ2-5, reads SAVISQKPSRDICQRGTSLTIQCQVDSQVTMMFWYRQQPGQSLTLIATANQGSEATYESGFVIDKFPISRPNLTFSTLTVSNMSPEDSSIYLCSVEDGAEQGSYETQYFGPGTRLLVL.

Regarding this clonotype: The missing conserved phenylalanine or tryptophan at the end of this CDR3 makes a read error likely. The chain joins TRBV25-1 to TRBJ1-1, with D unclear. The V gene's germline CDR1 is MGHDK and CDR2 SYGVNS. The CDR3 sequence is 12 residues long. CDR3 in DNA: TGTGCCAGCAGTGACTATTACACCGAAGCTTTCCTT. It translates to CASSDYYTEAFL.

The genes are TRBV10-2 and TRBJ1-5, with D possibly being TRBD1 (6 bases). The ends were cut back, 2 bases at V and 3 bases at J, with 17 bases in the middle. The CDR3 has 17 residues. Germline values: CDR1 WSHSY, CDR2 SAAADI. This CDR3 is CASSETLMTGPNQPQHF. CDR3 sequence (DNA): TGCGCCAGCAGTGAGACCCTAATGACAGGTCCCAATCAGCCCCAGCATTTT.

The genes are TRBV6-2 or TRBV6-3 and TRBJ2-3; D unresolved. This CDR3 is built from 15 residues. Between the trimmed V and J ends, which lost 3 bases and 1 base, there was a span of 11 bases. Germline CDR1 and CDR2: MNHEY and SVGEGT. CDR3 coding DNA: TGTGCCAGCAGTTATGCAGGTTTCCGCACAGATACGCAGTATTTT. Its translation: CASSYAGFRTDTQYF.

This clonotype was found many times. This rearrangement joins TRBV19 to TRBJ2-7, with D perhaps being TRBD1 or TRBD2 (5 bases each). This CDR3 comprises 14 residues. Per the germline V gene, CDR1 is LNHDA and CDR2 is SQIVND (reference sequence). V gave up 5 bases and J gave up 4 bases, with 15 bases separating them. The CDR3 loop reads CASSPTGTVYEQYF. The CDR3 region has the DNA TGTGCCAGTAGTCCAACCGGGACGGTTTACGAGCAGTACTTC. The whole variable domain, filled in from reference TRBV19 and TRBJ2-7, reads DGGITQSPKYLFRKEGQNVTLSCEQNLNHDAMYWYRQDPGQGLRLIYYSQIVNDFQKGDIAEGYSVSREKKESFPLTVTSAQKNPTAFYLCASSPTGTVYEQYFGPGTRLTVT.